This T cell receptor (beta chain) was identified in a study of shared clonotypes between healthy human individuals (dated by TCRdb to 2019 to 2021). With regard to the full study: A couple of women and a few men aged 18 to 49 years were included in the cohort. For each donor, CD4 naive and CD4 memory were each run on three plates, CD8 naive on two plates, and CD8 memory on one plate. To estimate repertoire size and how much clonotype sharing occurs between individuals, the study deeply sequenced the blood TCR repertoires of about five healthy adults. Different laboratories and diverse techniques were used to prepare libraries and sequence TCR repertoires, to increase sequencing depth and limit assay-specific biases. Per donor, leukapheresis produced somewhere between about 0.8 and 9 billion PBMCs.

The donors were healthy, HIV-negative adults who had no recently reported acute infections or vaccinations. Only Caucasian adults living in Nashville, Tennessee, USA were represented among the donors. CD4+ T cells were enriched by magnetic negative selection; naive cells were then positively selected on CD45RA, and the negative fraction formed the memory subset. After blood collection by leukapheresis, PBMCs were isolated using Ficoll-Histopaque density gradient centrifugation and then cryopreserved in the vapor phase of liquid nitrogen. Purity and quantity of every magnetically sorted T cell population were checked by analytical flow cytometry. Each sorted fraction had its genomic DNA isolated and then quantified by UV absorbance on a Nanodrop 2000c. Including the terminal cysteine and phenylalanine, the CDR3 comprises 15 residues. Just CDR3 DNA is preserved here, 45 bases in frame from base 1. The germline V gene (reference sequence) yields PRHDT for CDR1 and FYEKMQ for CDR2. A distance of 16 bases separates the germline ends of V and J, which lose 2 bases and 8 bases respectively.

TCR CDR3 regions were amplified from genomic DNA by multiplex PCR using the deep immunoSEQ assay. Genomic DNA extracted from each cell subset was distributed evenly over all wells of several immunoSEQ 96-well plates, and each plate served as one replicate. For sorted subsets, around 200 ng genomic DNA, equal to tens of thousands of T cell genomes, was loaded into each replicate PCR. Purified libraries were quantified with a Qubit 3.0 fluorometer, sized on a Bioanalyzer 2100, and re-quantified with the KAPA Library Quantification kit. Each immunoSEQ 96-well plate was sequenced on its own single-read 150-cycle Illumina NextSeq 550 flow cell. The original methods were these. Because the immunoSEQ output included only junctional sequences and no quality scores, the filtering could not be the same as the filtering used for full-length reads. Sequences were annotated with PyIR, a Python wrapper for IgBLAST v1.9, and V/J genes and CDR3 were assigned using IMGT germline references. Any read was removed if the V/J assignment was weak (E-value above 1e-6), the CDR3 was missing, or the read contained stop codons, out-of-frame junctions, or ambiguous translated residues. V3J clonotypes were defined by identical inferred V gene, J gene, and CDR3 amino acid sequence. To compute the percentage overlap between repertoires, the number of shared unique clonotypes was divided by the size of the smaller repertoire. Richness of each repertoire was evaluated using RTK rarefaction, the Chao1 estimator, and Recon v2.1 estimates of unobserved clonotypes. OLGA was used to compute generation probabilities for all TCRbeta clonotypes that the gDNA method yielded from a few donors. TCRdb provides this immuneACCESS table in a form limited to in-frame rearrangements. Some clones are lacking; in checked studies, under half of them reflect an unresolved V gene, and why the rest are absent is not known. Clone size and V and J calls were adopted from that table, with D and trimming inferred from the DNA. For this sample the table gives about a million clones, of which roughly 77% were detected only once. The ten largest clonotypes hold over 0.8% of the sample.

The research as a whole found: Pairwise subsampling indicated that sequencing depth was expected to affect the degree of clonotype sharing among donors. When a few donors were compared, the shared fraction of clonotypes was about 5% for naive CD4, 3.5% to 4% for naive CD8, 2.3% for memory CD4, and 0.3% to 0.5% for memory CD8. Compared with non-shared clonotypes, clonotypes shared by all four sorted-subset donors had higher generation probabilities. Estimated clonotype richness was generally larger for naive than for memory subsets. Only blood was sampled, and tissue TCR repertoires likely differ from those in blood. Rarefaction of sorted-subset datasets indicated incomplete sequencing despite the large sequencing depth. Because the study included only a small number of donors, the genetic and exposure-history diversity represented was limited.

Concerning this clone itself: There is no known antigen for this receptor. No per-base quality is available; no much larger clone lies one base away.

The source of this sequence is a man aged 18 to 29 in good health. Some clones in this sample may be carry-over from other donors' samples. What was sequenced was memory CD4+ T cells from PBMCs. The cell subset or site tag for this specimen amounts to: CD45RA-negative fraction. The chain was built from TRBV13 and TRBJ1-5; the D gene lacks a confident call. The sequenced DNA: TGTGCCAGCAGCTTAAAAGGTGGAGGGCTCAAGCCCCAGCATTTT. Translated, this is CASSLKGGGLKPQHF.